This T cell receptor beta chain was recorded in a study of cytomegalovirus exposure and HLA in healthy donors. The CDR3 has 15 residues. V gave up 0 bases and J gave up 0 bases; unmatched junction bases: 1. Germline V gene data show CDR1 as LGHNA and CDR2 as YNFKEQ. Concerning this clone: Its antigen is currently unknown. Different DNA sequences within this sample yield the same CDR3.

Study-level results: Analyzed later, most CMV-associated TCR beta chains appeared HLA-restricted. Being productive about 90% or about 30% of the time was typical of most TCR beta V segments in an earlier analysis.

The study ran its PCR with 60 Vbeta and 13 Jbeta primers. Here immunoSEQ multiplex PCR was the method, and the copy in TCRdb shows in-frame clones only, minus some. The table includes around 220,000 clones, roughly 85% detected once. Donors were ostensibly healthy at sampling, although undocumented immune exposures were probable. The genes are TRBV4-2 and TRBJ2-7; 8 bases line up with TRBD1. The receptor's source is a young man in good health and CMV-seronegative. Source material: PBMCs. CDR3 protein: CASSQEGTGSYEQYF. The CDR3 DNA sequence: TGTGCCAGCAGCCAAGAAGGGACAGGCTCCTACGAGCAGTACTTC.